Sequencing of this T cell receptor beta chain was carried out in a study of T cell responses to AZD1222 COVID-19 vaccine. Of note for this clone: Its cognate antigen is unknown.

TCRdb's copy holds only in-frame clones and misses some; the assay was immunoSEQ multiplex PCR. The sample has more than 95,000 clones, roughly 91% seen once. Study outcomes and limitations: Donors in the cohort were predominantly white British and more often female, and clonal diversity was possibly underestimated. Spike as a whole was targeted by vaccine-associated CD4 TCRs, dominant at 160-218 and 743-854. Only a handful of AZD1222 recipients, more than five in all, had baseline seropositivity. Breadth and depth of Spike-specific TCRs rose after two AZD1222 doses.

The sequence came from an adult in good health. Sequencing used peripheral blood, obtained on day 0 of AZD1222 vaccination.

The CDR3 here is CASHFSVSGANVLTF. CDR3 coding DNA: TGCGCCAGCCACTTCAGTGTCTCTGGGGCCAACGTCCTGACTTTC. The J gene is TRBJ2-6, the V gene TRBV4-1; D is unresolved. Germline V gene data show CDR1 as MGHRA and CDR2 as YSYEKL. Trimming removed 8 bases at V and 0 bases at J, with 11 bases between. The CDR3 has 15 amino acids.